These 4 T cell receptor beta chains were all obtained from the same sample, sequenced in a study of control samples from healthy donors and cancer patients. TCRdb's table, derived via immunoSEQ multiplex PCR, lists solely in-frame clones and lacks some. In the table there are roughly 190,000 clones, roughly nine tenths of which are singletons. Sequencing input: blood. These receptors were obtained from a man aged 25-40 years in good health.

The J gene is TRBJ2-3, the V gene TRBV7-9; D gene unclear. CDR3 length equals 18 residues. V shed 5 bases and J shed 2 bases, with 23 bases lying between them. CDR1 SEHNR and CDR2 FQNEAQ come from the germline V gene (reference sequence). The CDR3 region is CASSLLGTIGGDTDTQYF. As DNA, the CDR3 is TGTGCCAGCAGCCTACTTGGAACTATAGGTGGGGACACAGATACGCAGTATTTT.

The genes are TRBV28 and TRBJ2-1; no clear D. Trimming took off 4 bases at V and 5 bases at J, with 12 bases between the two ends. Per germline, CDR1 MDHEN and CDR2 SYDVKM. The CDR3 contains 14 residues. The CDR3 DNA reads TGTGCCAGCAGTTCCTCAAATCGGGACAATGAGCAGTTCTTC. This encodes CASSSSNRDNEQFF.

This clone was seen just once. The chain has TRBV7-9 and TRBJ1-3, with D uncertain. CDR3 size: 13 residues. Trimming shortened V by 2 bases and J by 4 bases, and 6 bases separated the two germline ends. Germline CDR1 reads SEHNR; CDR2 reads FQNEAQ (reference sequence). The CDR3 DNA sequence: TGTGCCAGCAGCTTAATCGTAGGAAACACCATATATTTT. Translation: CASSLIVGNTIYF.

This chain connects TRBV5-1 to TRBJ2-2; D is possibly TRBD2 (7 bases). The CDR3 runs to 18 residues. The V and J ends lost 1 base and 5 bases respectively, with 21 bases between them. Germline V gene data show CDR1 as SGHRS and CDR2 as YFSETQ. CDR3 sequence reads: CASSLLPLGGGQTGELFF. The CDR3 coding sequence is TGCGCCAGCAGCTTGCTCCCCTTAGGGGGGGGGCAAACCGGGGAGCTGTTTTTT.